This T cell receptor beta chain was sequenced in a study of persistence of HIV-infected CD4 T cells. Study at large: Up to roughly 200 mL blood was drawn at multiple time points; a couple of donors had single-time leukapheresis. General study findings and limits: Antigen-responding cells were enriched for degenerate expanded CDR3beta sequences.

Worth noting for this clone: What it recognizes is unknown.

Per germline, CDR1 MNHEY and CDR2 SVGAGI. The CDR3 extends over 13 amino acids. The V gene lost 8 bases and the J gene lost 6 bases, with 13 bases spanning the gap. This was the immunoSEQ version 4 assay in survey mode. Each sample used up to about 1 ug genomic DNA diluted to roughly 10 ng/uL. Measured with immunoSEQ multiplex PCR; TCRdb has only the in-frame clones, and not every one. Of about 27,000 clones listed, less than 85% are singletons. The stimulus was an HIV-1 Gag 15-mer peptide pool, 1 ug/peptide/mL. Sorting of responding CD4+ T cells relied on upregulated CD40 ligand together with CD69. The sequence was obtained from an adult man with HIV who was CMV-seropositive. This specimen was CD4+ T cells sorted from PBMCs after roughly 18-hour stimulation, taken from a patient who received antiretroviral therapy. This chain connects TRBV6-5 to TRBJ2-2; TRBD2 is a possible D gene (7 bases). The CDR3 reads CASGGAVPGELFF. The CDR3 DNA is TGTGCCAGCGGGGGGGCGGTGCCCGGGGAGCTGTTTTTT.